The sequence of this T cell receptor (beta chain) was determined in a study of blood T cell repertoires in COVID-19. In the authors' workflow: Cell counts per sample came from amplifying reference gene primers. Clones were read by immunoSEQ multiplex PCR, and TCRdb kept only the in-frame ones, dropping some. That table gives V, J and clone size, and the DNA gave D and trimming. The table includes over 110,000 clones, roughly 84% detected once. Germline V lookup: CDR1 SGHRS, CDR2 YFSETQ. This CDR3 comprises 15 residues. The ends were cut back, 5 bases at V and 0 bases at J, with 12 bases in the middle.

The rearrangement uses TRBV5-1 and TRBJ2-1; D is possibly TRBD2 (6 bases). Sequenced material: PBMCs or T cells enriched from blood (not recorded which). The receptor comes from a man aged 50 to 60 in a cohort exposed to, infected with or recovered from COVID-19 (not recorded which). In nucleotides, the CDR3 is TGCGCCAGCAGTTGGGACTTAAGCTCCTACAATGAGCAGTTCTTC. It yields the protein CASSWDLSSYNEQFF.